This TCR beta chain was profiled in a study of neurological immune-mediated disorders. General study results and limits: HTLV-1-associated myelopathy showed the most TCR clonal expansion; multiple sclerosis the least, below healthy controls.

This clonotype was observed at least ten times. Its antigen is currently unknown. This CDR3 comprises 19 residues. Germline CDR1 LGHNA, CDR2 YSLEER. V dropped 0 bases and J dropped 0 bases, with 21 bases sitting between them. TCRdb redid the calling of the 5' RACE reads with MiXCR, one entry per CDR3 protein. Of around 48,000 distinct CDR3 sequences detected, about a tenth appear once; the ten largest clones hold 21%. This TCR was sampled from a woman between 40 and 50 years old with HTLV-1-associated myelopathy (HAM/TSP). The chain uses TRBV4-3 and TRBJ2-7; D is perhaps TRBD2 (6 bases). The sample comprised PBMCs. The CDR3, as DNA: TGCGCCAGCAGCCAAGATATAAGTGGGAGGAGTGGGCTCTCCTACGAGCAGTACTTC. Translated: CASSQDISGRSGLSYEQYF.